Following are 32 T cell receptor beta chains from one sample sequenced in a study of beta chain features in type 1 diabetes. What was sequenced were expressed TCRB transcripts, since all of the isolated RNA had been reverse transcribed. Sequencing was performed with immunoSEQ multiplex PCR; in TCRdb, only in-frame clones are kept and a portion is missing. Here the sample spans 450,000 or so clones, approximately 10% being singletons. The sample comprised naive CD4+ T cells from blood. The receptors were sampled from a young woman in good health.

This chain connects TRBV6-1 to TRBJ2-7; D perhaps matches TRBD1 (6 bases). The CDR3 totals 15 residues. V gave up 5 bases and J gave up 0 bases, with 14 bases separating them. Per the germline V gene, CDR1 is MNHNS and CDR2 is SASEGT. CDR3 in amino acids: CASSLGPQGSYEQYV. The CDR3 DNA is TGTGCCAGCAGTCTCGGCCCACAGGGCTCCTACGAGCAGTACGTC.

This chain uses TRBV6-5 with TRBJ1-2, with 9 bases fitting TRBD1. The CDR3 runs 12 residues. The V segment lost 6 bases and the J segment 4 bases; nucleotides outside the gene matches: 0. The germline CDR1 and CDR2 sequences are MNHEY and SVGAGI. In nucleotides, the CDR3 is TGTGCCAGCAGACAGGGGGCCTATGGCTACACCTTC. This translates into CASRQGAYGYTF.

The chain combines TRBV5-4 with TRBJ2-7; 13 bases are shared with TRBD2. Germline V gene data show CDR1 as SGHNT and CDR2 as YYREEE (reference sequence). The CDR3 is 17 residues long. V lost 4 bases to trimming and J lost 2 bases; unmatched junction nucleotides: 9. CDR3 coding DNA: TGTGCCAGCAGCAAAAACGGACTAGCGGGAGCAACCTACGAGCAGTACTTC. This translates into CASSKNGLAGATYEQYF.

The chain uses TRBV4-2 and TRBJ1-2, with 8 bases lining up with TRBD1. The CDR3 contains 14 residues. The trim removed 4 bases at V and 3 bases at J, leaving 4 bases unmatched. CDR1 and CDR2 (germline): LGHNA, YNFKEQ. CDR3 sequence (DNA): TGTGCCAGCAGCCCTGGACAGGGAGACTATGGCTACACCTTC. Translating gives CASSPGQGDYGYTF.

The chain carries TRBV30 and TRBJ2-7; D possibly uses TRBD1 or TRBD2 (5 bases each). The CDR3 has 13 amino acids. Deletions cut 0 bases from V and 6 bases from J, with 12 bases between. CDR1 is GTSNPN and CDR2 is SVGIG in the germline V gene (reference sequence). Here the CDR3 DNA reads TGTGCCTGGAGTGTATCCCCAGGGACCGAGCAGTACTTC. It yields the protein CAWSVSPGTEQYF.

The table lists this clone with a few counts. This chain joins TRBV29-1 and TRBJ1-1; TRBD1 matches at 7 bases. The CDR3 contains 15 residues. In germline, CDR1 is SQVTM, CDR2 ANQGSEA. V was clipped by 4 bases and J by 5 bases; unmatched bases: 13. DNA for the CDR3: TGCAGCGTTGGGGACTTAGACAGGGCGAGGACTGAAGCTTTCTTT. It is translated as CSVGDLDRARTEAFF.

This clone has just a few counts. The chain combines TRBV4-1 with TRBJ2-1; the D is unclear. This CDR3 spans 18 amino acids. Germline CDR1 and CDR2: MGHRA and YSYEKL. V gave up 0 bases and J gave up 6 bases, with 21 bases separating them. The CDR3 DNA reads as TGCGCCAGCAGCCAAGAAGATCTGACTGTAGTTGGTGGCAATGAGCAGTTCTTC. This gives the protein CASSQEDLTVVGGNEQFF.

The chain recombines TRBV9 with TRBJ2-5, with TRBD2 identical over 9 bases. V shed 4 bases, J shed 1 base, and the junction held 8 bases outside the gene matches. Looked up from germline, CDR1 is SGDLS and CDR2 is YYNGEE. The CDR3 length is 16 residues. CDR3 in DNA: TGTGCCAGCAGCTTGTTAGCGGGGGCCCCCCAAGAGACCCAGTACTTC. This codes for CASSLLAGAPQETQYF.

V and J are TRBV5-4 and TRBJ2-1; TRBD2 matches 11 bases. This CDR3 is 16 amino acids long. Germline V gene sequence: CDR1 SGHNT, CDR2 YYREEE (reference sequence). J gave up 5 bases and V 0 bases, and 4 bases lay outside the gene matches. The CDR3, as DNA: TGTGCCAGCAGCTTGGTAGCGGGAGGGATGAACAATGAGCAGTTCTTC. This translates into CASSLVAGGMNNEQFF.

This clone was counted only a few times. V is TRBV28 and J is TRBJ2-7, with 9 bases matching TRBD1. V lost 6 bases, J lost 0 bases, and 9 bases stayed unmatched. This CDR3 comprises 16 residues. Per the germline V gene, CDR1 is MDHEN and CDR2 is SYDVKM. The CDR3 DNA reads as TGTGCCAGCAGAGCCGGGACAGGGACAAGCTCCTACGAGCAGTACGTC. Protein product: CASRAGTGTSSYEQYV.

For the CDR3, the DNA is TGCAGTGCAGGGGGGGCCAACGTCCTGACTTTC. Translated: CSAGGANVLTF. The V call is TRBV20-1, the J call TRBJ2-6; D is unclear. CDR1 and CDR2 from the germline V gene are DFQATT and SNEGSKA (reference sequence). V was trimmed by 6 bases and J by 4 bases, leaving 4 bases between them. The CDR3 has 11 amino acids.

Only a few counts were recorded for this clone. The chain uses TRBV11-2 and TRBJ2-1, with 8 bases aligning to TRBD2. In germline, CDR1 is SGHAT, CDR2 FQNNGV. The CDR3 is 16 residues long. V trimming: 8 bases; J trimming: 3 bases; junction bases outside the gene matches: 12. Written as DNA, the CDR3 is TGTGCCAGCGGGTCGGGACTAGGCGGCTTCTACAATGAGCAGTTCTTC. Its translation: CASGSGLGGFYNEQFF.

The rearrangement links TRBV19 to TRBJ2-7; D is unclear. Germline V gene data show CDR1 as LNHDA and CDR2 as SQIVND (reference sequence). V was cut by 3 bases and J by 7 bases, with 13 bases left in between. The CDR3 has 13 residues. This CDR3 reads CASSIVRLYEQYV. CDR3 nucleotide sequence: TGTGCCAGTAGTATTGTGAGGCTTTATGAGCAGTACGTC.

The CDR3 DNA reads as TGTGCCAGTAGTCCAGAGCGCACAGATACGCAGTATTTT. Translation: CASSPERTDTQYF. The chain uses TRBV19 and TRBJ2-3; no reliable D call. V lost 5 bases and J lost 1, with 7 bases in between. CDR3 length equals 13 residues. Per the germline V gene, CDR1 is LNHDA and CDR2 is SQIVND (reference sequence).

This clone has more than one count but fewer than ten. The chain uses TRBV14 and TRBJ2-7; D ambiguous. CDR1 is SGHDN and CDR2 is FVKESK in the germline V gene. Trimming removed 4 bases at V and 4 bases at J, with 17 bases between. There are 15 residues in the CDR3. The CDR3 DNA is TGTGCCAGCAGCCGGTGGGCGTCAAGACCTTACGAGCAGTACTTC. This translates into CASSRWASRPYEQYF. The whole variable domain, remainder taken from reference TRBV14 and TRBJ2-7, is EAGVTQFPSHSVIEKGQTVTLRCDPISGHDNLYWYRRVMGKEIKFLLHFVKESKQDESGMPNNRFLAERTGGTYSTLKVQPAELEDSGVYFCASSRWASRPYEQYFGPGTRLTVT.

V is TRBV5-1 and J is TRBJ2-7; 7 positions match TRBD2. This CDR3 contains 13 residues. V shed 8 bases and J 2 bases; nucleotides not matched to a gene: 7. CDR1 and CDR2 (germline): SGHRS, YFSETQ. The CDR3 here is CARRRLAPYEQYV. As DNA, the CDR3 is TGCGCCAGGAGGAGACTAGCTCCCTACGAGCAGTACGTC.

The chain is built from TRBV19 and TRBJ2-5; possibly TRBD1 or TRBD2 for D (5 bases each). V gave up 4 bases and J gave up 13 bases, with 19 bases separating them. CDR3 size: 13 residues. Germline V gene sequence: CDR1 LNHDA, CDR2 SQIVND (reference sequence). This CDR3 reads CASSRQLGGLRYF. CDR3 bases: TGTGCCAGTAGTAGACAGCTCGGCGGGTTGAGGTACTTC.

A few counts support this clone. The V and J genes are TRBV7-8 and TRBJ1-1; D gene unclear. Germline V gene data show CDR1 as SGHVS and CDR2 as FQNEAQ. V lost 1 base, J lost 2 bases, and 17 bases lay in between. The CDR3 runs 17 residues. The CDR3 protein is CASSLGRIATPNTEAFF. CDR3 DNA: TGTGCCAGCAGCTTAGGCCGGATCGCCACCCCTAACACTGAAGCTTTCTTT.

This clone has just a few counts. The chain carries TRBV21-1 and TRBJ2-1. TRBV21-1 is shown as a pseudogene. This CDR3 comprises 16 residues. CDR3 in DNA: TGTGCCAGCAGCAAGGTTGGGGATCGATCCTACAATGAGCAGTTCTTC. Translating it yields CASSKVGDRSYNEQFF.

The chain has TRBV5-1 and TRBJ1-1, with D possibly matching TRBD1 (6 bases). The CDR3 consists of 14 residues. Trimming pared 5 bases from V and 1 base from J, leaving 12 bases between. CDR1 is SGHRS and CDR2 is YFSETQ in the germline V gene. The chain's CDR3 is CASRMGAENTEAFF. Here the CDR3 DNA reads TGCGCCAGCAGAATGGGGGCGGAGAACACTGAAGCTTTCTTT.

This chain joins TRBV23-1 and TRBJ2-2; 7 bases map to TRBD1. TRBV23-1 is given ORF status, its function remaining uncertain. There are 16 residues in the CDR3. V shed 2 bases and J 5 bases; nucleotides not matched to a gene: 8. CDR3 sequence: CASSQGTVDGTGELFF. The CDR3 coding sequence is TGCGCCAGCAGTCAAGGGACAGTTGACGGGACCGGGGAGCTGTTTTTT.

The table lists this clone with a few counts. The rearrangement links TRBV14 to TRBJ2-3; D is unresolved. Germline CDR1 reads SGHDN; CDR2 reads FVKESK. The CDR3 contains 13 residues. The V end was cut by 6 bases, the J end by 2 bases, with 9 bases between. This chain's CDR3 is CASSSAYTDTQYF. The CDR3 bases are TGTGCCAGCAGTAGTGCTTACACAGATACGCAGTATTTT.

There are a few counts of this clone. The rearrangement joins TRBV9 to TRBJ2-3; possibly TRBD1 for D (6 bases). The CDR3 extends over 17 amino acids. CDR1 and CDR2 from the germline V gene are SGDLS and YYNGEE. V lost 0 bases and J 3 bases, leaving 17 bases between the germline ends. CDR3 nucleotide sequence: TGTGCCAGCAGCGTAGGAGGACGTGGGGGCCTAACAGATACGCAGTATTTT. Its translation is CASSVGGRGGLTDTQYF.

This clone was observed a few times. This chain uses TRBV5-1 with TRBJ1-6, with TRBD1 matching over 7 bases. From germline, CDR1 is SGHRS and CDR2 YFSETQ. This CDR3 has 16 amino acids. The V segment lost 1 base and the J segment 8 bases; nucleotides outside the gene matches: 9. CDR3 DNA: TGCGCCAGCAGCTTGACGGTAGGGGGCTTGGATTCACCCCTCCACTTT. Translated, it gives CASSLTVGGLDSPLHF.

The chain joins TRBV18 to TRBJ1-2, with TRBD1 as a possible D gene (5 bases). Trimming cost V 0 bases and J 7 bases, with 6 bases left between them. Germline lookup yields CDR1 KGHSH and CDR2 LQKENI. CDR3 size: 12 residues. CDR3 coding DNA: TGTGCCAGCTCACCACCGACAGCTGGCTACACCTTC. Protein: CASSPPTAGYTF.

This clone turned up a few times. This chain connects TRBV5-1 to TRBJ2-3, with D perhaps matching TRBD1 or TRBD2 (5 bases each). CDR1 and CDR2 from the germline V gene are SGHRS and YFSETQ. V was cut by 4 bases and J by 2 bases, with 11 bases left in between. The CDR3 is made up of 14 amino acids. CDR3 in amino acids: CASSKGPITDTQYF. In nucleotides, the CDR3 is TGCGCCAGCAGCAAGGGACCTATCACAGATACGCAGTATTTT.

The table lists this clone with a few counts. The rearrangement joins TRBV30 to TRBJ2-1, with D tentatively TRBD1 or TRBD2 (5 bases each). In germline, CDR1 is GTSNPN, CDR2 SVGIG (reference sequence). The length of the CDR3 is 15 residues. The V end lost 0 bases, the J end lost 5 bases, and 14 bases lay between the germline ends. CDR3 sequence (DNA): TGTGCCTGGAGTGTAGCTAGCCGGGACCACAATGAGCAGTTCTTC. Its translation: CAWSVASRDHNEQFF.

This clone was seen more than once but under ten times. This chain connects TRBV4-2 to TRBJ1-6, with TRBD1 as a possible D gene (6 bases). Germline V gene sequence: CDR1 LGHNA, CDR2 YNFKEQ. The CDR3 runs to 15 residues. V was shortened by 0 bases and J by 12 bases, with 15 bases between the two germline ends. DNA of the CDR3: TGTGCCAGCAGCCAAGAGAGGGGGGCTGTGAGACCCCTCCACTTT. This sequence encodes CASSQERGAVRPLHF.

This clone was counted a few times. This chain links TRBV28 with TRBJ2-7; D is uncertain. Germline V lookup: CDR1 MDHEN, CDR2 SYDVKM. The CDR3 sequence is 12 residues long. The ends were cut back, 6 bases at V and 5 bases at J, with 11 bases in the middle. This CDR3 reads CASSQMGDEQYV. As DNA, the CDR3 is TGTGCCAGCAGCCAAATGGGTGACGAGCAGTACGTC.

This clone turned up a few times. The CDR3: CASSSNQGVGTDTQYF. CDR3 DNA sequence: TGTGCCAGCAGCTCCAATCAGGGGGTCGGCACAGATACGCAGTATTTT. The chain joins TRBV9 to TRBJ2-3; 7 bases align to TRBD1. The junction had 9 bases not matched to a gene; V was cut back by 4 bases and J by 1 base. Germline CDR1 is SGDLS and CDR2 is YYNGEE. The CDR3 sequence is 16 residues long.

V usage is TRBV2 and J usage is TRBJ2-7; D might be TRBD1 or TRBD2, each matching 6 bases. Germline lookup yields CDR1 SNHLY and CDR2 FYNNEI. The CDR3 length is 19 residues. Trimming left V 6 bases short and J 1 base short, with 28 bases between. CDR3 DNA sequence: TGTGCCAGCAGGTGGGGGGCAAATAACTCAGTCGATTCATCCTACGAGCAGTACGTC. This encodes CASRWGANNSVDSSYEQYV.

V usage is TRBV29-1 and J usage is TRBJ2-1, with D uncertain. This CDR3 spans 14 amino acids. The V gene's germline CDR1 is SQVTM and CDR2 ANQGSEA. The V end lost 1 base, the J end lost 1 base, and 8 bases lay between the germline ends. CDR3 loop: CSVEGMGSYNEQFF. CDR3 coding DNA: TGCAGCGTTGAAGGAATGGGTTCCTACAATGAGCAGTTCTTC.